The clone carrying this T cell receptor beta chain was seen a few times. A library of TCRbeta sequences, prepared with unique molecular identifiers, was generated. Using its own MiXCR run on the PCR reads, TCRdb lists one record per CDR3 protein. Of 440,000 or so distinct CDR3 sequences listed, approximately 11% are singletons. This record comes from a study of T-cell reconstitution after alpha-beta-depleted transplantation in children. Germline V gene lookup returns CDR1 DFQATT and CDR2 SNEGSKA (reference sequence). This CDR3 is built from 13 residues. The V and J ends lost 3 bases and 6 bases respectively, with 12 bases between them.

This sequence originates from a human donor who donated a stem cell graft to a child with acute myeloid leukemia. The chain employs TRBV20-1 and TRBJ1-5, with D unclear. The sample in question was PBMCs from the stem cell graft donor, obtained from the stem cell graft. CDR3 amino acids: CSASVGLGQPQHF. CDR3 nucleotide sequence: TGCAGTGCTAGTGTGGGGTTAGGTCAGCCCCAGCATTTT.